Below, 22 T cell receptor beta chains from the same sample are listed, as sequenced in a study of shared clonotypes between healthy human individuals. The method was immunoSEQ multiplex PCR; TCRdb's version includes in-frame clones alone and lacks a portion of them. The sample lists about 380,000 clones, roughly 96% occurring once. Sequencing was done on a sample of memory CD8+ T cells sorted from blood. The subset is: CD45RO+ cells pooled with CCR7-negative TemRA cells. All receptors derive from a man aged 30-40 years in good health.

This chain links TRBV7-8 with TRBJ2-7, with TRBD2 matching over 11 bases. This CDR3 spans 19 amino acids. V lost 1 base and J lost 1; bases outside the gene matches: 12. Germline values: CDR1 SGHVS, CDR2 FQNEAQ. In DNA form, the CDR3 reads TGTGCCAGCAGCTTAGGCTTTGGGACTAGCGGCTGGCGATCCTACGAGCAGTACTTC. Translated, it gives CASSLGFGTSGWRSYEQYF.

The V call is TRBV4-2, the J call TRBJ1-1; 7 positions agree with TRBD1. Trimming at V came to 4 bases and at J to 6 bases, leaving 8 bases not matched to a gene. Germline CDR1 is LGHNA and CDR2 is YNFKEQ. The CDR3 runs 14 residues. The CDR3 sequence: CASSPGQPGAEAFF. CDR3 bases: TGTGCCAGCAGCCCGGGACAGCCGGGGGCTGAAGCTTTCTTT.

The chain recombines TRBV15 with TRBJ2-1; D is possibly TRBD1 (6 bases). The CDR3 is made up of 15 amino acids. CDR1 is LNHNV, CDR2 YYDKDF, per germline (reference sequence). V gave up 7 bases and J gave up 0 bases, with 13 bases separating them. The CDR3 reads CATTNREASYNEQFF. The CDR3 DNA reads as TGTGCCACCACCAACAGGGAAGCCTCCTACAATGAGCAGTTCTTC.

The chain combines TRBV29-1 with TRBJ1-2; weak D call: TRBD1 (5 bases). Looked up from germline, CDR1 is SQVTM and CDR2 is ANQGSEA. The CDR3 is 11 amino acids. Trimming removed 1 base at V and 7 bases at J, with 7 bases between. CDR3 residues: CSVEGRGGYTF. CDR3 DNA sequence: TGCAGCGTTGAAGGAAGGGGTGGCTACACCTTC.

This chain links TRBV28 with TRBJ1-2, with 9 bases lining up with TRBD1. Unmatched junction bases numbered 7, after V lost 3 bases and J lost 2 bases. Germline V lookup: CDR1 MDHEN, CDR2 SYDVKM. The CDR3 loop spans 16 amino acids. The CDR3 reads CASSFSPTGGNYGYTF. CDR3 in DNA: TGTGCCAGCAGTTTCTCGCCAACAGGGGGCAACTATGGCTACACCTTC.

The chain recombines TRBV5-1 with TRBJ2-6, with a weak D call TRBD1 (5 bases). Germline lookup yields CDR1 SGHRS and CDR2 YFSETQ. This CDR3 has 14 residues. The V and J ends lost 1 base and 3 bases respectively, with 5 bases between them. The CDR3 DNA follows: TGCGCCAGCAGCTTGACAGGTGGGGCCAACGTCCTGACTTTC. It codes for CASSLTGGANVLTF.

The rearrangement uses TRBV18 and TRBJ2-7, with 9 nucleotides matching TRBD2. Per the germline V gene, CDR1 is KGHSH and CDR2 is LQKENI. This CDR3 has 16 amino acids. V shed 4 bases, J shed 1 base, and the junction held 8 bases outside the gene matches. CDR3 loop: CASSLIAGGPSYEQYF. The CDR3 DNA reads TGTGCCAGCTCACTTATTGCGGGAGGGCCTTCCTACGAGCAGTACTTC.

CDR3 sequence: CATSRDLGTGLTDTQYF. CDR3 bases: TGTGCCACCAGCAGAGACCTCGGGACAGGGCTCACAGATACGCAGTATTTT. The V and J genes are TRBV15 and TRBJ2-3, with 9 positions matching TRBD1. V was pared by 0 bases and J by 2 bases, with 6 bases of the junction left unmatched. This CDR3 is 17 amino acids long. Germline V gives CDR1 LNHNV, CDR2 YYDKDF (reference sequence).

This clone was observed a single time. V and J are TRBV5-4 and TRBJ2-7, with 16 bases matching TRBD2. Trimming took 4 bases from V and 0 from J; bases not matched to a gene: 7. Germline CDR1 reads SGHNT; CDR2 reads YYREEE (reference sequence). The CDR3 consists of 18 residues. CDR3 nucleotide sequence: TGTGCCAGCAGCCCGGGACTAGCGGGAGGGTTGCCCTCCTACGAGCAGTACTTC. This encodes CASSPGLAGGLPSYEQYF. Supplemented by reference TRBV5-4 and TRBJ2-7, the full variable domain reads ETGVTQSPTHLIKTRGQQVTLRCSSQSGHNTVSWYQQALGQGPQFIFQYYREEENGRGNFPPRFSGLQFPNYSSELNVNALELDDSALYLCASSPGLAGGLPSYEQYFGPGTRLTVT.

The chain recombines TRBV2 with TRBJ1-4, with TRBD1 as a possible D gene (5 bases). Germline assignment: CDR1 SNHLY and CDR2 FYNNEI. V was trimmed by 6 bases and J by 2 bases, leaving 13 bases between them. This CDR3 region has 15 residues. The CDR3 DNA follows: TGTGCCAGCAGACGTCAGGGACCTACTAATGAAAAACTGTTTTTT. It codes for CASRRQGPTNEKLFF.

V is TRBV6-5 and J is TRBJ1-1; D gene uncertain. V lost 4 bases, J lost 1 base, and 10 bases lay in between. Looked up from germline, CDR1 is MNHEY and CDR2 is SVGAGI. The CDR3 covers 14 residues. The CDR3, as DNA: TGTGCCAGCAGTTTACGGGCCCGGAACACTGAAGCTTTCTTT. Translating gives CASSLRARNTEAFF.

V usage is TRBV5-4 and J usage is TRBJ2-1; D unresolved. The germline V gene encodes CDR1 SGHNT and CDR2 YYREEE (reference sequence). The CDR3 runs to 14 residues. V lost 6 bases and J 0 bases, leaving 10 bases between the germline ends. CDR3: CASTYGSSYNEQFF. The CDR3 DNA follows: TGTGCCAGCACGTACGGAAGCTCCTACAATGAGCAGTTCTTC.

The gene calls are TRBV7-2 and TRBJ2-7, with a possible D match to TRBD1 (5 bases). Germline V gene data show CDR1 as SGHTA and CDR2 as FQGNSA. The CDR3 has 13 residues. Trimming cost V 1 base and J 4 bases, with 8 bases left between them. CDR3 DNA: TGTGCCAGCAGCTTAGGGGGCGGATACGAGCAGTACTTC. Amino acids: CASSLGGGYEQYF.

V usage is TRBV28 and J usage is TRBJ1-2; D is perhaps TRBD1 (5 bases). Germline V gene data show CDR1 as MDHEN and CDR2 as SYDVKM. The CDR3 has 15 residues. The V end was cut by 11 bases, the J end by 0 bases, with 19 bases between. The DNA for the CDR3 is TGTGCCGTGCGGGGACGGGGGTTAACTAACTATGGCTACACCTTC. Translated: CAVRGRGLTNYGYTF.

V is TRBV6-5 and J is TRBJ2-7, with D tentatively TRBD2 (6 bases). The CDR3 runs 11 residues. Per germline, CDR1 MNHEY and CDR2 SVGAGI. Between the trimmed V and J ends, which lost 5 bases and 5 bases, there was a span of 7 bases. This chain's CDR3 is CASSRGDEQYF. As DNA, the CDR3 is TGTGCCAGCAGTCGCGGGGACGAGCAGTACTTC.

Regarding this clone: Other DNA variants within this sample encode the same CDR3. In nucleotides, the CDR3 is TGTGCCAGCTCTCGCGGACTAGCCGGAGAGACCCAGTACTTC. Residues: CASSRGLAGETQYF. This chain uses TRBV18 with TRBJ2-5; 8 bases are a match to TRBD2. CDR1 and CDR2 from the germline V gene are KGHSH and LQKENI. The CDR3 runs to 14 residues. V trimming: 6 bases; J trimming: 4 bases; junction bases outside the gene matches: 7.

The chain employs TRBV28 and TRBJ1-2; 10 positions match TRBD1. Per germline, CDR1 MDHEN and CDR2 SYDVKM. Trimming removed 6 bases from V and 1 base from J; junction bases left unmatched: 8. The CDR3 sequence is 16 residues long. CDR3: CASRRQGARNNYGYTF. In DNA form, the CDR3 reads TGTGCCAGCAGGCGACAGGGGGCGCGGAATAACTATGGCTACACCTTC.

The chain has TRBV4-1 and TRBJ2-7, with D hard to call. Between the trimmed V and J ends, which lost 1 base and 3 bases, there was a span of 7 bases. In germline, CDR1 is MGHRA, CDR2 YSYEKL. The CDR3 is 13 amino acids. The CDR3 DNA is TGCGCCAGCAGCCAAGTCGTAGGCTACGAGCAGTACTTC. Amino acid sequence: CASSQVVGYEQYF.

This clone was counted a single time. CDR3 amino acids: CASSLGDEQFF. CDR3 in DNA: TGTGCCAGCAGCTTAGGTGATGAGCAGTTCTTC. The chain has TRBV7-8 and TRBJ2-1; D gene uncertain. The germline gives CDR1 SGHVS, CDR2 FQNEAQ. This CDR3 region has 11 residues. V lost 1 base and J lost 8, with 3 bases in between.

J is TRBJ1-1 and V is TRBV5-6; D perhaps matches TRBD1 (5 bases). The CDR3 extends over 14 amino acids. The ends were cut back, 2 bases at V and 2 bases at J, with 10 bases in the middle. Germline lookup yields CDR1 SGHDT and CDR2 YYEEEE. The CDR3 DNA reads TGTGCCAGCAGCTTCAGACAGAGAAACACTGAAGCTTTCTTT. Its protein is CASSFRQRNTEAFF.

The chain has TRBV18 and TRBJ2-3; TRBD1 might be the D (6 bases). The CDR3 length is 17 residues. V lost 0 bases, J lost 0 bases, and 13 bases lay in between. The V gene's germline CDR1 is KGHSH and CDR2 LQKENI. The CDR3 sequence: CASSPPTGPFSTDTQYF. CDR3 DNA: TGTGCCAGCTCACCACCAACAGGGCCCTTCAGCACAGATACGCAGTATTTT.

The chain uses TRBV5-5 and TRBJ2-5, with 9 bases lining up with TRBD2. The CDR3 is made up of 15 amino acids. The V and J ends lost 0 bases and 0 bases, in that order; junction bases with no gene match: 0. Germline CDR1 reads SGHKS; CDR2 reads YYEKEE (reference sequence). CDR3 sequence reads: CASSLGTSDQETQYF. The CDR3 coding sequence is TGTGCCAGCAGCTTGGGGACTAGCGACCAAGAGACCCAGTACTTC.